The present T cell receptor beta chain was sequenced within a study of PD-1 blockade in classical Hodgkin lymphoma. The wider study: It was nivolumab at 3 mg/kg, given intravenously every 2 weeks, that patients received.

This clone was picked up one time. The data were produced by immunoSEQ multiplex PCR, yet TCRdb's version contains in-frame clones alone and is incomplete. The sample holds more than 45,000 clones, just under 75% seen once. The CDR3 length is 13 residues. V lost 3 bases, J lost 5 bases, and 3 bases stayed unmatched. Per germline, CDR1 LGHNA and CDR2 YNFKEQ. No patient escaped relapse after autologous stem cell transplantation, and brentuximab vedotin exposure varied. Patients reached a best response of complete response, partial response or progressive disease. The source was peripheral blood mononuclear cells (PBMCs), collected before the second cycle of nivolumab. The chain recombines TRBV4-2 with TRBJ2-7, with 8 bases fitting TRBD1. This TCR derives from a human donor with classical Hodgkin lymphoma. The CDR3 region is CASSHRGHNEQYF. CDR3 nucleotide sequence: TGTGCCAGCAGCCACAGGGGGCACAACGAGCAGTACTTC.